One sample yielded the 21 T cell receptor beta chains listed below, sequenced in a study of brain metastases from non-small cell lung cancer. Assay used: immunoSEQ multiplex PCR; TCRdb lists only in-frame clones, some missing. The data show several thousand clones, with about 86% seen just once and 9.9% held by the top ten. Material: tissue from a brain metastasis. The receptors stem from a donor older than 35 with non-small cell lung cancer.

To note about this clone: Other DNA sequences within the sample encode an identical CDR3. The rearrangement joins TRBV28 to TRBJ2-3, with D perhaps matching TRBD2 (6 bases). Germline V gene lookup returns CDR1 MDHEN and CDR2 SYDVKM. The CDR3 is 14 residues long. Trimming stripped 1 base from V and 4 bases from J, with 9 bases between. The CDR3: CASSLSGEADTQYF. CDR3 DNA sequence: TGTGCCAGCAGTTTATCCGGGGAGGCAGATACGCAGTATTTT.

This clone was counted once. The chain carries TRBV28 and TRBJ1-4; no reliable D call. The V gene's germline CDR1 is MDHEN and CDR2 SYDVKM. The CDR3 has 11 residues. Trimming removed 3 bases at V and 7 bases at J, with 3 bases between. In nucleotides, the CDR3 is TGTGCCAGCAGTTTGGCTGAAAAACTGTTTTTT. It specifies CASSLAEKLFF.

The gene calls are TRBV6-5 and TRBJ2-2; 9 nucleotides align to TRBD2. The germline V gene encodes CDR1 MNHEY and CDR2 SVGAGI. The CDR3 extends over 16 amino acids. Trimming at V came to 3 bases and at J to 5 bases, leaving 7 bases not matched to a gene. CDR3 nucleotide sequence: TGTGCCAGCAGTTATGGGCCTAGCGGGATAACCGGGGAGCTGTTTTTT. It translates to CASSYGPSGITGELFF.

On this clone: A much larger clone differs from this one at a single base, so this may be a read error. CDR3 bases: TGTGTCTGGAGTGTAGGTGGGACCCAGTACTTC. As protein: CVWSVGGTQYF. The chain employs TRBV30 and TRBJ2-5; D is unresolved. The CDR3 is made up of 11 amino acids. CDR1 and CDR2 (germline): GTSNPN, SVGIG (reference sequence).

V usage is TRBV28 and J usage is TRBJ1-6, with D possibly being TRBD1 (6 bases). Trimming took 6 bases from V and 0 from J, leaving 15 bases between them. From germline, CDR1 is MDHEN and CDR2 SYDVKM. This CDR3 spans 17 amino acids. For the CDR3, the DNA is TGTGCCAGCAGCCCCGACAGGCGCAGCTCCTATAATTCACCCCTCCACTTT. Encoded protein: CASSPDRRSSYNSPLHF.

This chain joins TRBV3-1 (or the pseudogene TRBV3-2) and TRBJ1-1; D uncertain. From germline, CDR1 is LGHDT and CDR2 YNNKEL (reference sequence). Trimming removed 3 bases at V and 4 bases at J, with 27 bases between. This CDR3 has 19 amino acids. In nucleotides, the CDR3 is TGTGCCAGCAGCCAGATCTCCACTGGGAGAGGGTCAGCGGGCACTGAAGCTTTCTTT. Amino acids: CASSQISTGRGSAGTEAFF.

The CDR3 bases are TGTGCCAGCAGTTTTGTAGGGTCCGGCTACGAGCAGTACTTC. It codes for CASSFVGSGYEQYF. V usage is TRBV27 and J usage is TRBJ2-5; D gene unclear. Judging by the DNA end, TRBJ2-7 fits better; the J call may be wrong. The CDR3 totals 14 residues. Germline V gene lookup returns CDR1 MNHEY and CDR2 SMNVEV (reference sequence).

J is TRBJ1-6 and V is TRBV3-1 (or the pseudogene TRBV3-2); possible D gene TRBD1, 5 bases. CDR1 is LGHDT, CDR2 YNNKEL, per germline (reference sequence). The germline V and J ends were trimmed by 9 bases and 7 bases, with 10 bases remaining between them. The CDR3 is 12 amino acids. CDR3 DNA sequence: TGTGCCAGTAGCAGGGAAAATTCACCCCTCCACTTT. This sequence encodes CASSRENSPLHF.

Worth noting for this clone: The DNA is left out, because the CDR3 cannot be placed on it with certainty; the CDR3 is given as TCRdb lists it. The V gene is TRBV4-1, the J gene TRBJ2-7; the table names TRBD2, a call not compared with the DNA. The germline CDR1 and CDR2 sequences are MGHRA and YSYEKL. The CDR3 numbers 15 amino acids, ends counted. CDR3 region: CASSQDWASGSVKYF.

The V call is TRBV7-3, the J call TRBJ1-2; D is ambiguous. The V gene lost 2 bases and the J gene lost 8 bases, with 18 bases spanning the gap. The CDR3 is 15 residues long. Germline V CDR1 and CDR2: SGHTA, FQGTGA. The CDR3 DNA is TGTGCCAGCAGCTTATCCGAGGACCGCGTCGGAGGCTACACCTTC. Its protein product is CASSLSEDRVGGYTF.

This rearrangement joins TRBV19 to TRBJ2-3, with D uncertain. CDR1 and CDR2 from the germline V gene are LNHDA and SQIVND (reference sequence). V was trimmed by 3 bases and J by 3 bases, leaving 13 bases between them. The length of the CDR3 is 15 residues. The CDR3, as DNA: TGTGCCAGTAGTATTGGGCCAGGCAAAACAGATACGCAGTATTTT. This gives the protein CASSIGPGKTDTQYF.

This clone was recorded a few times. The chain employs TRBV19 and TRBJ2-3; D gene unclear. From germline, CDR1 is LNHDA and CDR2 SQIVND (reference sequence). This CDR3 region has 12 residues. V dropped 6 bases and J dropped 3 bases, with 7 bases sitting between them. The CDR3 sequence: CASRMGTDTQYF. The CDR3, as DNA: TGTGCCAGTAGGATGGGGACAGATACGCAGTATTTT.

This clone was recorded a few times. The chain carries TRBV28 and TRBJ2-1, with TRBD1 matching over 9 bases. The CDR3 has 16 amino acids. CDR1 is MDHEN, CDR2 SYDVKM, per germline. The junction had 11 bases not matched to a gene; V was cut back by 5 bases and J by 6 bases. The CDR3 nucleotides are TGTGCCAGCAGTCCATCTGACGGACAGGGGATCAATGAGCAGTTCTTC. This sequence encodes CASSPSDGQGINEQFF.

This chain connects TRBV14 to TRBJ2-1; 7 bases match TRBD2. Germline assignment: CDR1 SGHDN and CDR2 FVKESK. V lost 4 bases and J lost 7; bases outside the gene matches: 10. The CDR3 extends over 15 amino acids. The CDR3 is CASSPFSGAGNEQFF. The CDR3 DNA reads TGTGCCAGCAGCCCCTTCAGCGGGGCGGGGAATGAGCAGTTCTTC. Together with reference TRBV14 and TRBJ2-1, the CDR3 gives the full variable domain: EAGVTQFPSHSVIEKGQTVTLRCDPISGHDNLYWYRRVMGKEIKFLLHFVKESKQDESGMPNNRFLAERTGGTYSTLKVQPAELEDSGVYFCASSPFSGAGNEQFFGPGTRLTVL.

This sequence joins TRBV6-5 and TRBJ2-3, with D uncertain. Trimming stripped 2 bases from V and 0 bases from J, with 9 bases between. This CDR3 is built from 15 residues. Germline V gene lookup returns CDR1 MNHEY and CDR2 SVGAGI. In DNA form, the CDR3 reads TGTGCCAGCAGTTACGACTGGTCTAGCACAGATACGCAGTATTTT. It yields the protein CASSYDWSSTDTQYF.

For this clone: A much larger clone sits a single nucleotide away, making a read error possible. The V call is TRBV12-3 or TRBV12-4, the J call TRBJ2-7; D might be TRBD1 or TRBD2, each matching 5 bases. The CDR3 covers 13 residues. Trimming shortened V by 3 bases and J by 8 bases, and 14 bases separated the two germline ends. CDR3 residues: CASSLQVWGKQYF. The CDR3 nucleotides read TGTGCCAGCAGTTTGCAGGTCTGGGGGAAGCAGTACTTC.

The CDR3 loop reads CASKGQGGDTEAFF. CDR3 DNA sequence: TGTGCCAGCAAAGGGCAGGGTGGGGACACTGAAGCTTTCTTT. The V and J genes are TRBV2 and TRBJ1-1, with D tentatively TRBD1 (5 bases). Trimming pared 7 bases from V and 3 bases from J, leaving 15 bases between. The CDR3 extends over 14 amino acids. Germline-derived CDR1 and CDR2 are SNHLY and FYNNEI.

This chain links TRBV28 with TRBJ1-4; a possible D gene is TRBD1 (6 bases). V lost 4 bases and J lost 0, with 9 bases in between. The CDR3 totals 15 residues. Germline V gene data show CDR1 as MDHEN and CDR2 as SYDVKM. The CDR3 spells CASSSRGATNEKLFF. CDR3 bases: TGTGCCAGCAGTTCCAGGGGCGCAACTAATGAAAAACTGTTTTTT.

The gene calls are TRBV10-2 and TRBJ1-5; maybe TRBD1 (5 bases). The length of the CDR3 is 14 residues. Germline CDR1 is WSHSY and CDR2 is SAAADI. The germline V and J ends were trimmed by 9 bases and 3 bases, with 15 bases remaining between them. Here the CDR3 DNA reads TGCGCCAGTCGACCGGGACCGAACAATCAGCCCCAGCATTTT. Translated: CASRPGPNNQPQHF.

This chain connects TRBV3-1 (or the pseudogene TRBV3-2) to TRBJ2-3; possibly TRBD1 or TRBD2 for D (6 bases each). V lost 5 bases and J 1 base, leaving 10 bases between the germline ends. CDR1 is LGHDT and CDR2 is YNNKEL in the germline V gene (reference sequence). The CDR3 sequence is 14 residues long. The CDR3 loop is CASSGRTGTDTQYF. CDR3 DNA: TGTGCCAGCAGCGGGAGGACAGGCACAGATACGCAGTATTTT.

The CDR3 protein is CASSLGRKNEQFF. DNA for the CDR3: TGTGCCAGCAGCTTGGGTCGGAAGAATGAGCAGTTCTTC. The chain links TRBV5-6 to TRBJ2-1; D is unresolved. V lost 0 bases and J 7 bases, leaving 8 bases between the germline ends. Germline V gives CDR1 SGHDT, CDR2 YYEEEE. The CDR3 covers 13 residues.